A selection of T cell receptor beta chains follows, all from one sample in a study of T cell repertoires in cytomegalovirus infection. TCRdb re-analysed the reads in MiXCR, keeping a single row per CDR3 protein. Of some 300,000 distinct CDR3 sequences in the sample, around 9.6% were seen once. The sequenced sample was PBMCs. These receptors were obtained from a human donor in good health (CMV status not recorded). Some clones in this sample may be carry-over from other donors' samples. CDR3s include the opening cysteine and the closing phenylalanine or tryptophan. Fields, in order: clone size, J gene, D gene, V gene, CDR3 DNA, CDR3 protein. D genes are given only for firm matches. Clone size is not always given. Where it is, it says once, few, many or a class for expanded clones.

>.|TRBJ2-7|TRBD1|TRBV7-9
TGTGCCAGCAGCTTGGGACAGGGGGCCCACGAGCAGTACTTC
CASSLGQGAHEQYF
>few|TRBJ1-5|.|TRBV6-5
TGTGCCAGCAGTCGGGACGGTGGGAGCAATCAGCCCCAGCATTTT
CASSRDGGSNQPQHF
>.|TRBJ1-4|TRBD1|TRBV28
TGTGCCAGCAGTTTCGGGACAGAGAATGAAAAACTGTTTTTT
CASSFGTENEKLFF
>few|TRBJ1-5|TRBD1|TRBV20-1
TGCAGTGCTCCCGGGGACAGGTTCGATCAGCCCCAGCATTTT
CSAPGDRFDQPQHF
>many|TRBJ1-1|.|TRBV6-2/TRBV6-3
TGTGCCAGCAGCCCGTGGGAAGGGGACACTGAAGCTTTCTTT
CASSPWEGDTEAFF
>many|TRBJ2-1|.|TRBV11-1
TGTGCCAGCAGCCCTGTGGCGGGGAGCGGCAATGAGCAGTTCTTC
CASSPVAGSGNEQFF
>few|TRBJ2-1|.|TRBV18
TGTGCCAGCTCACCCGATGAGGTGAATGAGCAGTTCTTC
CASSPDEVNEQFF
>.|TRBJ1-1|.|TRBV20-1
TGCAGTGCGGACAGCGCTGAAGCTTTCTTT
CSADSAEAFF
>few|TRBJ1-6|.|TRBV7-9
TGTGCCAGCAGCTTACAGGATTATAATTCACCCCTCCACTTT
CASSLQDYNSPLHF
>many|TRBJ1-4|.|TRBV7-9
TGTGCCAGCAGCTCGGGGGACTCAAATGAAAAACTGTTTTTT
CASSSGDSNEKLFF
>many|TRBJ1-1|.|TRBV10-2
TGCGCCAGCAGTGACGGGGGAACTGAAGCTTTCTTT
CASSDGGTEAFF
>many|TRBJ2-3|.|TRBV6-6
TGTGCCAGCAGTTACGTCCGGGGGAGCACAGATACGCAGTATTTT
CASSYVRGSTDTQYF
>few|TRBJ2-3|.|TRBV20-1
TGCAGTGCCCCCCGTGAGGGGGGGAGCACAGATACGCAGTATTTT
CSAPREGGSTDTQYF
>many|TRBJ1-1|.|TRBV20-1
TGCAGTGCTAGGGCGCGGCGGGGTTGGACTGAAGCTTTCTTT
CSARARRGWTEAFF
>many|TRBJ1-2|.|TRBV12-3/TRBV12-4
TGTGCCAGCAGTTTAGGGCAGATGTATGGCTACACCTTC
CASSLGQMYGYTF
>many|TRBJ1-1|.|TRBV7-2
TGTGCCAGCAGCTATGATCGGGGGTCTGAAGCTTTCTTT
CASSYDRGSEAFF
>many|TRBJ2-1|.|TRBV5-6
TGTGCCAGCAGCTTGGTCGGGACGGTAGCTAGTAGTGAGCAGTTCTTC
CASSLVGTVASSEQFF
>many|TRBJ2-7|TRBD2|TRBV7-2
TGTGCCAGCAGCCAGACCGGGACTAGCGGGGGGAGCTCCTACGAGCAGTACTTC
CASSQTGTSGGSSYEQYF
>few|TRBJ2-1|TRBD2|TRBV12-3/TRBV12-4
TGTGCCAGCAGTTGGAAACCGGGGGGGAGTGAGCAGTTCTTC
CASSWKPGGSEQFF
>many|TRBJ2-1|TRBD1|TRBV5-4
TGTGCCAGCCTACATCAGGGGGCCAATGAGCAGTTCTTC
CASLHQGANEQFF
>many|TRBJ2-7|TRBD2|TRBV7-2
TGTGCCAGCAGATCCCTCATAGCGGGGGGGGACGAGCAGTACTTC
CASRSLIAGGDEQYF
>many|TRBJ2-7|.|TRBV18
TGTGCCAGCTCACCACGACCGTACGAGCAGTACTTC
CASSPRPYEQYF
>many|TRBJ2-1|TRBD2|TRBV28
TGTGCCAGCAGTCAAGGGACTAGCGCATTCTTCTTC
CASSQGTSAFFF
>many|TRBJ1-3|.|TRBV25-1
TGTGCCAGCAGAGGATACAGGGAGGGTGGAAACACCATATATTTT
CASRGYREGGNTIYF
>many|TRBJ2-2|.|TRBV4-1
TGCGCCAGCAGCCAAACCGGCAGGGGAGGGACCGGGGAGCTGTTTTTT
CASSQTGRGGTGELFF
>many|TRBJ2-1|.|TRBV28
TGTGCCAGCAGTTTGGCCGGGATCGACAATGAGCAGTTCTTC
CASSLAGIDNEQFF